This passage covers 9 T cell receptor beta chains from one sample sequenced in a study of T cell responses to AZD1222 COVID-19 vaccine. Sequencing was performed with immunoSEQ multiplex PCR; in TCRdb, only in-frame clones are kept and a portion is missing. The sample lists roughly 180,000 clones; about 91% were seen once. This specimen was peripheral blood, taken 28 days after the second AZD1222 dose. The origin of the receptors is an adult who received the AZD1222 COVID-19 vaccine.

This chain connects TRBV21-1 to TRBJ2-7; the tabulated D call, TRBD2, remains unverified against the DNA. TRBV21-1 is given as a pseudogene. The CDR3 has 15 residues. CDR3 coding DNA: TGTGCCAGCAGCAAAACTAGCGGGAGCTCCTACGAGCAGTACTTC. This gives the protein CASSKTSGSSYEQYF.

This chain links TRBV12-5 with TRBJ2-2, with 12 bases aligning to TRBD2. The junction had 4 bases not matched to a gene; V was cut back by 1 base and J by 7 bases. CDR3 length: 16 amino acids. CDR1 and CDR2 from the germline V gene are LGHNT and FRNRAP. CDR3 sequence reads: CASGLASGLAGGELFF. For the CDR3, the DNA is TGTGCTAGTGGTTTGGCCTCGGGACTAGCGGGCGGGGAGCTGTTTTTT.

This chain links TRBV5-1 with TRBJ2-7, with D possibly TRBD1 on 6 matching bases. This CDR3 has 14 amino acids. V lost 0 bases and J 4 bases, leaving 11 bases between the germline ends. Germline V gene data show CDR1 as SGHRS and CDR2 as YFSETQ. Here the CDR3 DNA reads TGCGCCAGCAGCTTGGTTACAGGGATGTACGAGCAGTACTTC. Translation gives CASSLVTGMYEQYF.

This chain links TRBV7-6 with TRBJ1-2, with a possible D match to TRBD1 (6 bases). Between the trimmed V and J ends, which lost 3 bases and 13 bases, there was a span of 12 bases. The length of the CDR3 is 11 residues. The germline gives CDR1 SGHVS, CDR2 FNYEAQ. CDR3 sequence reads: CASSFRQAFTF. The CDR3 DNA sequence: TGTGCCAGCAGCTTTAGACAGGCCTTCACCTTC. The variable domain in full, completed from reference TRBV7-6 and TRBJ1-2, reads GAGVSQSPRYKVTKRGQDVALRCDPISGHVSLYWYRQALGQGPEFLTYFNYEAQQDKSGLPNDRFSAERPEGSISTLTIQRTEQRDSAMYRCASSFRQAFTFGSGTRLTVV.

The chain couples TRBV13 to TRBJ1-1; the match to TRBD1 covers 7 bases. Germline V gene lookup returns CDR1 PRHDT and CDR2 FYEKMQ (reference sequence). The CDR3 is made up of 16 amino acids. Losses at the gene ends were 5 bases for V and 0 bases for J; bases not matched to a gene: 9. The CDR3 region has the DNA TGTGCCAGCAGCGGAAAGGGACAGACGATGAACACTGAAGCTTTCTTT. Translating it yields CASSGKGQTMNTEAFF.

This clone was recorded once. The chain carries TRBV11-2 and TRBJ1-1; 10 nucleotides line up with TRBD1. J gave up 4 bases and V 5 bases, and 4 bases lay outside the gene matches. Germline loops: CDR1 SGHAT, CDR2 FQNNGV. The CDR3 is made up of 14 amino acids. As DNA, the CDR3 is TGTGCCAGCAGCATCGGACAGGGGGTCACTGAAGCTTTCTTT. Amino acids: CASSIGQGVTEAFF.

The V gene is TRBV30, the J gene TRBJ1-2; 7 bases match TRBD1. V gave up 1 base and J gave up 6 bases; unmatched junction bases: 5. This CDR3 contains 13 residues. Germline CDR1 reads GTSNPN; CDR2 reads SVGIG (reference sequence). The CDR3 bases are TGTGCCTGGAGTGCTGGGACAGCTAATGGCTACACCTTC. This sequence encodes CAWSAGTANGYTF.

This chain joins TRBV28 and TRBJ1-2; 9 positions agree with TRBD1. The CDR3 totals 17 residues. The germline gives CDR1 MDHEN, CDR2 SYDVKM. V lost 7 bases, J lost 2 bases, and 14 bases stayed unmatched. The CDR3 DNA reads TGTGCCAGCACCTTGGGTGCGGGACAGGGACCAAACTATGGCTACACCTTC. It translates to CASTLGAGQGPNYGYTF.

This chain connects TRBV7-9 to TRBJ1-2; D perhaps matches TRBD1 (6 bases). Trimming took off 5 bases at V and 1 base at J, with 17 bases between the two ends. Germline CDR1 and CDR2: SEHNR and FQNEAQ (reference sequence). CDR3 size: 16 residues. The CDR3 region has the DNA TGTGCCAGCAGCCCCCAGGGGTGGGGGATTAACTATGGCTACACCTTC. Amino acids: CASSPQGWGINYGYTF.